The 2 T cell receptor beta chains in this list originate from one sample, sequenced in a study of CD8 T cells in Susac syndrome. It was with random hexamers that roughly 0.5 to 1 ug RNA was reverse transcribed. TCRdb reprocessed the immunoSEQ multiplex PCR reads with MiXCR, giving one entry per CDR3 protein. This table has 15,000 to 20,000 distinct CDR3 sequences, around 96% appearing once. The sequenced sample was CD8+ T cells from PBMCs. All receptors come from a human donor in good health.

This clonotype was counted a single time. The V and J genes are TRBV13 and TRBJ2-7; 7 positions match TRBD1. CDR3 size: 15 residues. The germline CDR1 and CDR2 sequences are PRHDT and FYEKMQ (reference sequence). Germline trimming cut 5 bases from V and 3 bases from J; bases unmatched to any gene: 10. The CDR3 region has the DNA TGTGCCAGCAGCGCACAGGGGAGAGGGGACTACGAGCAGTACTTC. Residues: CASSAQGRGDYEQYF.

V and J are TRBV12-3 or TRBV12-4 and TRBJ1-1, with TRBD1 as a possible D gene (6 bases). Trimming removed 7 bases at V and 6 bases at J, with 18 bases between. CDR3 length: 14 residues. The CDR3 sequence: CASNTWGPSAEAFF. CDR3 DNA: TGTGCCAGCAACACGTGGGGGCCCTCGGCTGAAGCTTTCTTT.